Each of the 14 T cell receptor beta chains below was sequenced from the same sample in a study. Each CDR3 protein is one row after TCRdb ran MiXCR on the 5' RACE reads. The data contain roughly 7,800 distinct CDR3 sequences, 16% of them seen just once; the ten biggest clones take up 3.5%. Sequencing input: memory CD4+ T cells sorted from blood. Regarding subset: memory CD4+ T cells, CD4+CD45RO+CD25-. These receptors were collected from a female donor with breast cancer.

The table lists this clonotype with a few counts. Here the CDR3 DNA reads TGTGCCAGTAGTAATCCTTATAGACAGGGAAGCGGTCAGCCCCAGCATTTT. Residues: CASSNPYRQGSGQPQHF. The chain carries TRBV19 and TRBJ1-5, with 7 positions matching TRBD1. The CDR3 totals 17 residues. Trimming at V came to 4 bases and at J to 6 bases, leaving 15 bases not matched to a gene. The germline V gene has CDR1 LNHDA and CDR2 SQIVND (reference sequence).

Sample share makes this clonotype medium-sized (0.01 to 0.1%). This chain uses TRBV5-1 with TRBJ1-1; the D gene is possibly TRBD1 (5 bases). Per the germline V gene, CDR1 is SGHRS and CDR2 is YFSETQ. V was shortened by 1 base and J by 3 bases, with 10 bases between the two germline ends. The CDR3 covers 14 residues. In nucleotides, the CDR3 is TGCGCCAGCAGCTTGCAGGGAGGGGACACTGAAGCTTTCTTT. Its protein product is CASSLQGGDTEAFF. Filled out from reference TRBV5-1 and TRBJ1-1, the complete variable domain reads KAGVTQTPRYLIKTRGQQVTLSCSPISGHRSVSWYQQTPGQGLQFLFEYFSETQRNKGNFPGRFSGRQFSNSRSEMNVSTLELGDSALYLCASSLQGGDTEAFFGQGTRLTVV.

Sample share makes this clonotype medium-sized (0.01 to 0.1%). The V and J genes are TRBV7-2 and TRBJ2-1, with 7 positions matching TRBD2. Germline V gives CDR1 SGHTA, CDR2 FQGNSA. The CDR3 sequence is 14 residues long. The V gene end was trimmed by 6 bases and the J gene end by 4 bases; junction bases not matched to a gene: 6. The CDR3 here is CASRRGTGYNEQFF. The CDR3 nucleotides read TGTGCCAGCAGGCGGGGGACGGGGTACAATGAGCAGTTCTTC.

This clonotype rates as medium-sized. The V gene is TRBV14, the J gene TRBJ2-3, with no clear D. Trimming stripped 0 bases from V and 2 bases from J, with 3 bases between. Germline V gene lookup returns CDR1 SGHDN and CDR2 FVKESK. The CDR3 runs 13 residues. The CDR3, as DNA: TGTGCCAGCAGCCAAGATTTCACAGATACGCAGTATTTT. Translation: CASSQDFTDTQYF.

This clonotype was seen at least ten times. The chain recombines TRBV2 with TRBJ1-1, with D possibly TRBD1 on 6 matching bases. Between the trimmed V and J ends, which lost 7 bases and 7 bases, there was a span of 13 bases. The germline V gene encodes CDR1 SNHLY and CDR2 FYNNEI. This CDR3 spans 12 amino acids. CDR3 nucleotides: TGTGCCAGCAAGTACAGGGCGCGTGAAGCTTTCTTT. This sequence encodes CASKYRAREAFF.

By frequency in the sample, this clonotype is medium-sized (0.01 to 0.1%). The chain uses TRBV7-9 and TRBJ1-2, with TRBD1 matching 8 bases. This CDR3 spans 14 amino acids. Trimming at V came to 5 bases and at J to 7 bases, leaving 9 bases not matched to a gene. Germline V gene data show CDR1 as SEHNR and CDR2 as FQNEAQ (reference sequence). The CDR3 spells CASSPPGQAGGYTF. For the CDR3, the DNA is TGTGCCAGCAGCCCTCCGGGACAGGCCGGTGGCTACACCTTC.

For this clonotype: With a much larger clone just one base away, this may be a read error. The chain uses TRBV7-2 and TRBJ2-1; 10 bases agree with TRBD2. CDR3 length: 14 residues. The germline V gene has CDR1 SGHTA and CDR2 FQGNSA. In nucleotides, the CDR3 is TGTGCCAGCCAAGCGGGGGGGCCCTACAATGAGCAGTGCTTC. Translation gives CASQAGGPYNEQCF.

This clonotype was seen many times. The genes are TRBV5-1 and TRBJ2-7; 8 nucleotides agree with TRBD1. Trimming cost V 4 bases and J 4 bases; bases outside gene matches: 7. CDR1 and CDR2 (germline): SGHRS, YFSETQ. The CDR3 covers 14 residues. The CDR3 DNA follows: TGCGCCAGCAGCCTCCGACAGGGGTTATACGAGCAGTACTTC. Translation gives CASSLRQGLYEQYF.

Comment on this clonotype: With a much larger clone just one base away, this may be a read error. In DNA, the CDR3 is TGCGCCGGCAGCCCCTGGGACAGGGCGTCAGATACGCAGTATTTT. As protein: CAGSPWDRASDTQYF. The rearrangement joins TRBV5-1 to TRBJ2-3, with 9 bases matching TRBD1. Germline CDR1 SGHRS, CDR2 YFSETQ. The CDR3 extends over 15 amino acids.

This sequence joins TRBV5-1 and TRBJ2-3; D possibly uses TRBD1 or TRBD2 (5 bases each). CDR1 is SGHRS, CDR2 YFSETQ, per germline. The length of the CDR3 is 14 residues. V was shortened by 5 bases and J by 0 bases, with 10 bases between the two germline ends. This CDR3 is CASRAGASTDTQYF. As DNA, the CDR3 is TGCGCCAGCAGAGCCGGGGCGAGCACAGATACGCAGTATTTT.

This clonotype is labeled medium-sized. This chain connects TRBV6-5 to TRBJ2-7; no reliable D call. The ends were cut back, 10 bases at V and 0 bases at J, with 19 bases in the middle. Germline V gene data show CDR1 as MNHEY and CDR2 as SVGAGI. The CDR3 contains 15 residues. The CDR3 loop is CATYARLGSSYEQYF. The CDR3 nucleotides are TGTGCCACCTACGCGAGGTTGGGCAGCTCCTACGAGCAGTACTTC.

Sample share makes this clonotype medium-sized. The chain joins TRBV6-5 to TRBJ2-7; TRBD2 matches at 7 bases. The V segment lost 2 bases and the J segment 4 bases; nucleotides outside the gene matches: 8. Germline V gives CDR1 MNHEY, CDR2 SVGAGI. CDR3 length: 15 residues. The CDR3 loop reads CASSYVKAGKYEQYF. In DNA form, the CDR3 reads TGTGCCAGCAGTTACGTCAAAGCGGGGAAGTACGAGCAGTACTTC.

This clonotype was picked up many times. The chain carries TRBV28 and TRBJ1-2; no clear D. CDR1 is MDHEN and CDR2 is SYDVKM in the germline V gene. Trimming pared 2 bases from V and 7 bases from J, leaving 14 bases between. The CDR3 has 14 residues. Here the CDR3 reads CASSLNDPRLGYTF. CDR3 sequence (DNA): TGTGCCAGCAGTTTAAACGACCCCCGGCTTGGCTACACCTTC.

This clonotype is judged medium-sized (0.01 to 0.1%). V and J are TRBV12-3 or TRBV12-4 and TRBJ2-5; TRBD2 aligns across 10 bases. The CDR3 runs to 16 residues. V was clipped by 6 bases and J by 5 bases; unmatched bases: 12. The CDR3 region is CASRGSLAGVMETQYF. CDR3 DNA sequence: TGTGCCAGCAGAGGGAGTCTAGCGGGAGTCATGGAGACCCAGTACTTC.